Shown below are 15 T cell receptor beta chains from a single sample sequenced in a study of neurological immune-mediated disorders. TCRdb re-derived calls from the 5' RACE reads in MiXCR, one entry per CDR3 protein. Of about 66,000 distinct CDR3 sequences listed, less than 4% are singletons. The sequencing input was PBMCs. All receptors derive from a man younger than 45 with multiple sclerosis.

Many counts were recorded for this clonotype. V gene TRBV29-1 combines with J gene TRBJ2-1, with D perhaps being TRBD1 or TRBD2 (7 bases each). V lost 0 bases and J 2 bases, leaving 14 bases between the germline ends. Germline CDR1 and CDR2: SQVTM and ANQGSEA. This CDR3 is built from 16 residues. The CDR3 coding sequence is TGCAGCGTTGAAGATCCGAGCGGGACAGCCTACAATGAGCAGTTCTTC. Its translation is CSVEDPSGTAYNEQFF.

Many counts were recorded for this clonotype. V usage is TRBV9 and J usage is TRBJ2-2, with 10 bases lining up with TRBD2. The CDR3 is made up of 16 amino acids. The germline V gene has CDR1 SGDLS and CDR2 YYNGEE. Unmatched junction bases numbered 10, after V lost 4 bases and J lost 7 bases. DNA for the CDR3: TGTGCCAGCAGCCCTAGCGGGGGTAACCCGGGCGGGGAGCTGTTTTTT. It is translated as CASSPSGGNPGGELFF. Full variable domain (missing parts from reference TRBV9 and TRBJ2-2): DSGVTQTPKHLITATGQRVTLRCSPRSGDLSVYWYQQSLDQGLQFLIQYYNGEERAKGNILERFSAQQFPDLHSELNLSSLELGDSALYFCASSPSGGNPGGELFFGEGSRLTVL.

The table lists this clonotype with many counts. This chain uses TRBV20-1 with TRBJ2-1, with 13 bases aligning to TRBD2. This CDR3 contains 14 residues. V lost 1 base, J lost 6 bases, and 0 bases stayed unmatched. The germline V gene encodes CDR1 DFQATT and CDR2 SNEGSKA (reference sequence). The CDR3 region has the DNA TGCAGTGCTAGAGGGACTAGCGGGGGCAATGAGCAGTTCTTC. This encodes CSARGTSGGNEQFF.

This clonotype was detected ten times or more. The chain carries TRBV9 and TRBJ1-2, with D maybe TRBD1 (6 bases). The germline V gene encodes CDR1 SGDLS and CDR2 YYNGEE. The length of the CDR3 is 15 residues. Trimming took 4 bases from V and 7 from J, leaving 20 bases between them. CDR3 DNA: TGTGCCAGCAGCCAGAGCGAGGACAGATGGCCTGGCTACACCTTC. It translates to CASSQSEDRWPGYTF.

This clonotype was counted at least ten times. The chain carries TRBV20-1 and TRBJ2-1; the match to TRBD2 covers 8 bases. Germline V gives CDR1 DFQATT, CDR2 SNEGSKA (reference sequence). V was clipped by 5 bases and J by 3 bases; unmatched bases: 9. The CDR3 spans 15 residues. The chain's CDR3 is CSARKLAELYNEQFF. The CDR3 nucleotides are TGCAGTGCTCGCAAACTAGCGGAACTCTACAATGAGCAGTTCTTC.

In this sample, this clonotype turned up many times. The genes are TRBV12-3 or TRBV12-4 and TRBJ2-3; D remains ambiguous. CDR3 length: 13 amino acids. V was trimmed by 5 bases and J by 6 bases, leaving 12 bases between them. CDR3 coding DNA: TGTGCCAGCAGTCTGGGCCTTTTCGATACGCAGTATTTT. Translating gives CASSLGLFDTQYF.

This clonotype was counted at least ten times. CDR3 nucleotides: TGTGCCAGCAGTTTCGCAGGATGGGGCACAGATACGCAGTATTTT. It translates to CASSFAGWGTDTQYF. The chain employs TRBV27 and TRBJ2-3; D gene unclear. The CDR3 runs 15 residues. V was clipped by 3 bases and J by 1 base, with 11 bases between them. Germline CDR1 and CDR2: MNHEY and SMNVEV (reference sequence).

This clonotype was observed at least ten times. The chain has TRBV27 and TRBJ2-7; D is undetermined. This CDR3 has 13 amino acids. Trimming left V 5 bases short and J 3 bases short, with 11 bases between. Germline V gene lookup returns CDR1 MNHEY and CDR2 SMNVEV (reference sequence). CDR3 amino acids: CASSLLGRYEQYF. In DNA form, the CDR3 reads TGTGCCAGCAGTCTTCTAGGTCGCTACGAGCAGTACTTC.

In the case of this clonotype: At one of its ends the junction is not consistent with the germline gene, which may arise from a read error. The chain recombines TRBV12-3 or TRBV12-4 with TRBJ1-6; perhaps TRBD1 as D (6 bases). This CDR3 comprises 16 residues. This CDR3 reads CASSQRGATQNSPLNF. CDR3 DNA: TGTGCCAGCAGCCAAAGGGGGGCGACTCAAAATTCACCCCTCAACTTT.

The sample holds many counts of this clonotype. CDR3 region: CASSPGGGSGNTIYF. The CDR3 DNA reads as TGTGCCAGCAGCCCAGGGGGGGGCAGTGGAAACACCATATATTTT. This chain links TRBV7-8 with TRBJ1-3; 7 nucleotides match TRBD1. This CDR3 contains 15 residues. Germline V gives CDR1 SGHVS, CDR2 FQNEAQ. With V trimmed by 5 bases and J by 3 bases, 7 bases remained unmatched. Based on the CDR3 plus reference TRBV7-8 and TRBJ1-3, the full variable domain is GAGVSQSPRYKVAKRGQDVALRCDPISGHVSLFWYQQALGQGPEFLTYFQNEAQLDKSGLPSDRFFAERPEGSVSTLKIQRTQQEDSAVYLCASSPGGGSGNTIYFGEGSWLTVV.

This clonotype was recorded many times. The rearrangement uses TRBV5-6 and TRBJ2-5; TRBD2 matches 9 bases. J gave up 2 bases and V 6 bases, and 5 bases lay outside the gene matches. Germline V gene sequence: CDR1 SGHDT, CDR2 YYEEEE. This CDR3 is built from 14 residues. CDR3 coding DNA: TGTGCCAGCATCCGACTAGCGGTACAAGAGACCCAGTACTTC. It is translated as CASIRLAVQETQYF.

Many counts were recorded for this clonotype. The CDR3 is CASSRFGAGDTDTQYF. CDR3 coding DNA: TGCGCCAGCAGCCGGTTTGGAGCGGGGGACACAGATACGCAGTATTTT. The chain carries TRBV4-1 and TRBJ2-3; 8 positions agree with TRBD2. The V gene end was trimmed by 4 bases and the J gene end by 2 bases; junction bases not matched to a gene: 8. In germline, CDR1 is MGHRA, CDR2 YSYEKL. CDR3 length: 16 amino acids.

This clonotype was counted a few times. V gene TRBV5-1 combines with J gene TRBJ1-5; no reliable D call. Germline V gene sequence: CDR1 SGHRS, CDR2 YFSETQ. V lost 0 bases and J lost 3, with 7 bases in between. The CDR3 loop spans 14 amino acids. The CDR3: CASSLGSVNQPQHF. The CDR3 coding sequence is TGCGCCAGCAGCTTGGGCAGCGTCAATCAGCCCCAGCATTTT.

There are many counts of this clonotype. This chain joins TRBV10-3 and TRBJ1-1, with TRBD1 as a possible D gene (6 bases). The V end was cut by 7 bases, the J end by 5 bases, with 14 bases between. The CDR3 runs 13 residues. Germline V gene sequence: CDR1 ENHRY, CDR2 SYGVKD. The CDR3 DNA follows: TGTGCCATCAAGCTACAGGGAGCGACTGAAGCTTTCTTT. The encoded protein is CAIKLQGATEAFF.

This clonotype was recorded many times. Here the CDR3 DNA reads TGCGCCAGCAGCTTGGTCGGGAACACCGGGGAGCTGTTTTTT. Residues: CASSLVGNTGELFF. The chain has TRBV5-1 and TRBJ2-2, with D unresolved. V was clipped by 0 bases and J by 1 base, with 4 bases between them. CDR1 is SGHRS and CDR2 is YFSETQ in the germline V gene. The CDR3 sequence is 14 residues long.